The entry below describes one TCR beta chain. TCRdb re-analysed the 5' RACE reads in MiXCR, keeping a single row per CDR3 protein. Of around 960,000 distinct CDR3 sequences in the sample, 9% to 15% were seen once. The record originates from a study of identical twins. Germline assignment: CDR1 MNHNS and CDR2 SASEGT. The V end lost 2 bases, the J end lost 5 bases, and 16 bases lay between the germline ends. This CDR3 spans 16 amino acids. This sample also belongs to another study, concerning yellow fever vaccine responses in identical twins.

J is TRBJ2-1 and V is TRBV6-1, with D unclear. Sequenced: PBMCs. This receptor was obtained from a woman in her late teens or twenties in good health. CDR3 protein: CASSEFYGGLNNEQFF. For the CDR3, the DNA is TGTGCCAGCAGTGAATTTTACGGTGGATTAAACAATGAGCAGTTCTTC.